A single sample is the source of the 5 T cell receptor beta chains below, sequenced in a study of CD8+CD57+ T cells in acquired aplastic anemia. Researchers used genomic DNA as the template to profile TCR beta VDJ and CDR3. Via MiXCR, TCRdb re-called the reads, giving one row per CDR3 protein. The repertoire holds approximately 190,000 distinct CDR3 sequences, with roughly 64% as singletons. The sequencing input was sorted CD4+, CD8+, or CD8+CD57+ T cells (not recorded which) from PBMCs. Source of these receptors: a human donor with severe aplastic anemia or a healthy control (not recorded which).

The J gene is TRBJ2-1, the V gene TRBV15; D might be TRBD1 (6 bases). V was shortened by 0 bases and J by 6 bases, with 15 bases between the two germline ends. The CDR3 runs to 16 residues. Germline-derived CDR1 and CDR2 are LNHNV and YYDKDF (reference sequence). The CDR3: CATSRDSGDHTNEQFF. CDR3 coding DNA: TGTGCCACCAGCAGAGATTCAGGGGACCACACCAATGAGCAGTTCTTC.

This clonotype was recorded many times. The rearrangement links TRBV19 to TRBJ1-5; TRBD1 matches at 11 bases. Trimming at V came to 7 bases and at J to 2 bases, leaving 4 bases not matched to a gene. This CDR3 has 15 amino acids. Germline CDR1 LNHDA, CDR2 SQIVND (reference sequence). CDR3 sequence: CASTGTGGGNQPQHF. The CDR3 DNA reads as TGTGCCAGTACCGGGACAGGGGGAGGCAATCAGCCCCAGCATTTT. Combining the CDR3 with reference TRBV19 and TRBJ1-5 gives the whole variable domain DGGITQSPKYLFRKEGQNVTLSCEQNLNHDAMYWYRQDPGQGLRLIYYSQIVNDFQKGDIAEGYSVSREKKESFPLTVTSAQKNPTAFYLCASTGTGGGNQPQHFGDGTRLSIL.

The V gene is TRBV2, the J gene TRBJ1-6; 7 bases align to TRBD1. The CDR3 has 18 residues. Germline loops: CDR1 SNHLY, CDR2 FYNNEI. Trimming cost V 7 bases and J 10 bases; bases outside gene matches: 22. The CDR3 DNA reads TGTGCCAGCACCGGAGAAGGAGACAGGGTCGTGGAAAGGTCACCCCTCCACTTT. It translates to CASTGEGDRVVERSPLHF.

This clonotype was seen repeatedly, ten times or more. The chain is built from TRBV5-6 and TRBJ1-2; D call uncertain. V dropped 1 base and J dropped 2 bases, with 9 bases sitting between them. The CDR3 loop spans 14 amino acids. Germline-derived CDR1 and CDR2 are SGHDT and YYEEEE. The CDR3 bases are TGTGCCAGCAGCTTGTCGGCAGGAAACTATGGCTACACCTTC. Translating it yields CASSLSAGNYGYTF. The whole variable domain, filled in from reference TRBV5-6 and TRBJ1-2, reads DAGVTQSPTHLIKTRGQQVTLRCSPKSGHDTVSWYQQALGQGPQFIFQYYEEEERQRGNFPDRFSGHQFPNYSSELNVNALLLGDSALYLCASSLSAGNYGYTFGSGTRLTVV.

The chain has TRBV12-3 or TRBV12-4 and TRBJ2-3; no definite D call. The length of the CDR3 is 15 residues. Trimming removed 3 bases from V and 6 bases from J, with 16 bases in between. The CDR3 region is CASSLASTNLDTQYF. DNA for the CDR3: TGTGCCAGCAGTTTGGCCTCGACGAATCTGGATACGCAGTATTTT.